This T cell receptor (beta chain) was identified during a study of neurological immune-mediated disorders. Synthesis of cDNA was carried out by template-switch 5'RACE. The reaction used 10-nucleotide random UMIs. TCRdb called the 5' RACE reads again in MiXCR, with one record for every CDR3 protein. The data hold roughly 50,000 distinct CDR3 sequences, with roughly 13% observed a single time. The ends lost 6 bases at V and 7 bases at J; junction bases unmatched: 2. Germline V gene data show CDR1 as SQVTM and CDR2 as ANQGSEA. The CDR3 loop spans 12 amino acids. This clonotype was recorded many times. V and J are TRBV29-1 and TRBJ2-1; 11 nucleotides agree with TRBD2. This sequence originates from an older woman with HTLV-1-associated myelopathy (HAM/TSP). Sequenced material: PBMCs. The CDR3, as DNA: TGCAGCGTGTGGACTAGCGGGAATGAGCAGTTCTTC. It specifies CSVWTSGNEQFF.